Below, 27 T cell receptor beta chains from the same sample are listed, as sequenced in a study of blood T cell repertoires in COVID-19. Some clones are missing from TCRdb's copy, which holds only in-frame ones; the method was immunoSEQ multiplex PCR. The sample carries 350,000 to 400,000 clones, 70% to 90% recorded once. Sequences were obtained from PBMCs or T cells enriched from blood (not recorded which). The receptor set was obtained from a woman under 40 with acute COVID-19.

The V gene is TRBV6-5, the J gene TRBJ1-2, with a weak D call TRBD1 (6 bases). The CDR3 covers 12 residues. Germline V CDR1 and CDR2: MNHEY, SVGAGI. V lost 7 bases and J lost 8, with 14 bases in between. The CDR3 is CASKTGIEGYTF. CDR3 coding DNA: TGTGCCAGCAAGACAGGAATCGAAGGCTACACCTTC.

The V gene is TRBV12-3 or TRBV12-4, the J gene TRBJ2-1, with 7 bases fitting TRBD2. This CDR3 region has 13 residues. V dropped 10 bases and J dropped 4; count of bases not matched to a gene: 7. The CDR3, as DNA: TGTGCCACTGTTAGCGGGCAATACAATGAGCAGTTCTTC. It is translated as CATVSGQYNEQFF.

The chain joins TRBV7-6 to TRBJ2-7, with 7 bases identical to TRBD2. V shed 5 bases and J 3 bases; nucleotides not matched to a gene: 7. Germline V gene data show CDR1 as SGHVS and CDR2 as FNYEAQ. The CDR3 runs 14 residues. Here the CDR3 DNA reads TGTGCCAGCAGCAGGACGGGGGGTGACTACGAGCAGTACTTC. It yields the protein CASSRTGGDYEQYF. The variable domain in full, completed from reference TRBV7-6 and TRBJ2-7, reads GAGVSQSPRYKVTKRGQDVALRCDPISGHVSLYWYRQALGQGPEFLTYFNYEAQQDKSGLPNDRFSAERPEGSISTLTIQRTEQRDSAMYRCASSRTGGDYEQYFGPGTRLTVT.

The chain links TRBV18 to TRBJ1-5; D is possibly TRBD1 (5 bases). Germline assignment: CDR1 KGHSH and CDR2 LQKENI. Trimming took 4 bases from V and 4 from J, leaving 20 bases between them. There are 17 residues in the CDR3. CDR3 residues: CASSQGLPKTHNQPQHF. As DNA, the CDR3 is TGTGCCAGCTCACAGGGGTTACCAAAAACCCATAATCAGCCCCAGCATTTT.

The V call is TRBV10-2, the J call TRBJ2-5, with 8 nucleotides matching TRBD1. The CDR3 extends over 14 amino acids. Unmatched junction bases numbered 5, after V lost 6 bases and J lost 2 bases. Germline-derived CDR1 and CDR2 are WSHSY and SAAADI. The CDR3 sequence: CASSGTGEQETQYF. The CDR3 DNA reads as TGCGCCAGCAGCGGGACAGGAGAACAAGAGACCCAGTACTTC.

CDR3 protein: CATGRQGAINEQFF. For the CDR3, the DNA is TGTGCCACCGGCCGACAGGGGGCTATCAATGAGCAGTTCTTC. This sequence joins TRBV24-1 and TRBJ2-1; 10 bases match TRBD1. CDR1 and CDR2 (germline): KGHDR, SFDVKD. Losses at the gene ends were 9 bases for V and 6 bases for J; bases not matched to a gene: 7. The CDR3 extends over 14 amino acids.

This clone was detected only once. The chain uses TRBV10-3 and TRBJ2-5; a possible D gene is TRBD2 (6 bases). Germline CDR1 and CDR2: ENHRY and SYGVKD. V lost 0 bases and J lost 4, with 12 bases in between. The length of the CDR3 is 15 residues. The CDR3 is CAISESTSKGETQYF. As DNA, the CDR3 is TGTGCCATCAGTGAGTCAACTAGCAAGGGAGAGACCCAGTACTTC.

The J gene is TRBJ1-4, the V gene TRBV7-2; the D gene is possibly TRBD1 (5 bases). This CDR3 has 16 amino acids. Germline CDR1 SGHTA, CDR2 FQGNSA. V was shortened by 2 bases and J by 0 bases, with 10 bases between the two germline ends. In nucleotides, the CDR3 is TGTGCCAGCAGCTTACAGGGTTCCTCAACTAATGAAAAACTGTTTTTT. Residues: CASSLQGSSTNEKLFF.

The genes are TRBV27 and TRBJ1-5; D is perhaps TRBD1 (5 bases). The CDR3 runs 15 residues. Germline CDR1 is MNHEY and CDR2 is SMNVEV (reference sequence). Trimming took 3 bases from V and 2 from J, leaving 11 bases between them. The CDR3 sequence is CASSFRGGGNQPQHF. The CDR3, as DNA: TGTGCCAGCAGTTTTCGTGGGGGGGGCAATCAGCCCCAGCATTTT.

The chain has TRBV18 and TRBJ1-6; possible D gene TRBD1, 5 bases. CDR3 length equals 16 residues. V lost 3 bases and J 4 bases, leaving 13 bases between the germline ends. Germline CDR1 KGHSH, CDR2 LQKENI. As DNA, the CDR3 is TGTGCCAGCTCACCTTCCCTGCAGGGATATAATTCACCCCTCCACTTT. Translated: CASSPSLQGYNSPLHF.

The chain uses TRBV7-9 and TRBJ2-7; no clear D gene. The CDR3 is 16 amino acids. Germline V gene sequence: CDR1 SEHNR, CDR2 FQNEAQ (reference sequence). Trimming removed 1 base from V and 2 bases from J, with 15 bases in between. CDR3 nucleotide sequence: TGTGCCAGCAGCTTAGTGGGCAGCCACCTTCCCTACGAGCAGTACTTC. Translated: CASSLVGSHLPYEQYF.

The chain carries TRBV5-1 and TRBJ2-1; 8 bases agree with TRBD1. This CDR3 is 17 amino acids long. V shed 4 bases, J shed 1 base, and the junction held 10 bases outside the gene matches. From germline, CDR1 is SGHRS and CDR2 YFSETQ. CDR3 sequence reads: CASSVQGGQVSYNEQFF. In DNA, the CDR3 is TGCGCCAGCAGCGTCCAGGGGGGACAGGTATCCTACAATGAGCAGTTCTTC.

The chain employs TRBV6-5 and TRBJ1-5; 7 nucleotides align to TRBD1. V dropped 6 bases and J dropped 0; count of bases not matched to a gene: 5. Germline CDR1 is MNHEY and CDR2 is SVGAGI. This CDR3 is built from 15 residues. CDR3 nucleotide sequence: TGTGCCAGCAGACCCACAGGGGATAGCAATCAGCCCCAGCATTTT. Its translation: CASRPTGDSNQPQHF.

The chain links TRBV3-1 (or the pseudogene TRBV3-2) to TRBJ2-4; the D is unclear. Germline-derived CDR1 and CDR2 are LGHDT and YNNKEL (reference sequence). This CDR3 is 15 amino acids long. The V gene lost 0 bases and the J gene lost 3 bases, with 9 bases spanning the gap. The CDR3 region has the DNA TGTGCCAGCAGCCAAGACGATGGCAGCAAAAACATTCAGTACTTC. Translated: CASSQDDGSKNIQYF.

This rearrangement joins TRBV7-8 to TRBJ1-5; 8 positions agree with TRBD1. The V and J ends lost 2 bases and 3 bases, in that order; junction bases with no gene match: 6. In germline, CDR1 is SGHVS, CDR2 FQNEAQ. CDR3 length: 16 amino acids. Here the CDR3 DNA reads TGTGCCAGCAGCTTAAGCCCGGACAGGGACAATCAGCCCCAGCATTTT. This codes for CASSLSPDRDNQPQHF.

This chain joins TRBV2 and TRBJ1-6; D possibly corresponds to TRBD1 (6 bases). The CDR3 runs 17 residues. The germline V gene encodes CDR1 SNHLY and CDR2 FYNNEI. V lost 6 bases and J 0 bases, leaving 15 bases between the germline ends. The CDR3 DNA reads as TGTGCCAGCAGAGGGGTGGGGGCGAGCTCCTATAATTCACCCCTCCACTTT. Amino acids: CASRGVGASSYNSPLHF.

In DNA form, the CDR3 reads TGTGCCAGCAGTCTCGGGACAGGGGAACGGGGCTACACCTTC. Its protein is CASSLGTGERGYTF. The chain joins TRBV28 to TRBJ1-2; 10 bases are shared with TRBD1. Germline lookup yields CDR1 MDHEN and CDR2 SYDVKM. V lost 5 bases to trimming and J lost 8 bases; unmatched junction nucleotides: 8. The CDR3 contains 14 residues.

The chain carries TRBV30 and TRBJ1-1; D remains ambiguous. V shed 1 base and J shed 11 bases, with 14 bases lying between them. The CDR3 length is 12 residues. Germline V gene data show CDR1 as GTSNPN and CDR2 as SVGIG (reference sequence). The CDR3 loop is CAWSDEVREAFF. The CDR3 DNA sequence: TGTGCCTGGAGTGACGAGGTGAGAGAGGCTTTCTTT.

This clone was picked up a small number of times. The V call is TRBV19, the J call TRBJ1-1, with D hard to call. V was pared by 1 base and J by 4 bases, with 10 bases between. The CDR3 has 14 residues. Germline values: CDR1 LNHDA, CDR2 SQIVND (reference sequence). CDR3 bases: TGTGCCAGTAGTATAGGCCCGGGGAGCACTGAAGCTTTCTTT. Translation gives CASSIGPGSTEAFF.

The chain joins TRBV2 to TRBJ1-1, with TRBD1 identical over 10 bases. V lost 4 bases to trimming and J lost 5 bases; unmatched junction nucleotides: 4. Germline V gives CDR1 SNHLY, CDR2 FYNNEI. The CDR3 totals 14 residues. The CDR3 protein is CASSGGQGKTEAFF. The CDR3 DNA reads TGTGCCAGCAGTGGGGGACAGGGGAAGACTGAAGCTTTCTTT.

This rearrangement joins TRBV6-5 to TRBJ1-6; 8 bases align to TRBD1. J was trimmed by 8 bases and V by 6 bases; bases with no gene match: 9. The CDR3 has 15 amino acids. In germline, CDR1 is MNHEY, CDR2 SVGAGI. CDR3 DNA: TGTGCCAGCAGCCCAACCAGGGGGCTAGATTCACCCCTCCACTTT. This sequence encodes CASSPTRGLDSPLHF.

This clone was observed a few times. The chain joins TRBV2 to TRBJ1-6, with D tentatively TRBD1 (6 bases). This CDR3 comprises 15 residues. V was trimmed by 6 bases and J by 4 bases, leaving 13 bases between them. Germline V gene sequence: CDR1 SNHLY, CDR2 FYNNEI. Here the CDR3 DNA reads TGTGCCAGCAGAGCAAGACAGGAGTATAATTCACCCCTCCACTTT. Translation: CASRARQEYNSPLHF.

The V call is TRBV24-1, the J call TRBJ2-2; TRBD1 matches 9 bases. The CDR3 sequence is 14 residues long. The ends lost 9 bases at V and 2 bases at J; junction bases unmatched: 3. Germline V gene data show CDR1 as KGHDR and CDR2 as SFDVKD. The CDR3 DNA sequence: TGTGCCACCTCGGACAGGGGAAACACCGGGGAGCTGTTTTTT. Translating it yields CATSDRGNTGELFF.

The V call is TRBV9, the J call TRBJ2-1, with 7 bases that match TRBD2. Per the germline V gene, CDR1 is SGDLS and CDR2 is YYNGEE. With 0 bases clipped from V and 4 bases from J, the junction kept 4 bases outside the gene matches. The CDR3 consists of 15 residues. CDR3 protein: CASSVGDYQYNEQFF. The CDR3 region has the DNA TGTGCCAGCAGCGTAGGGGACTATCAGTACAATGAGCAGTTCTTC.

The chain recombines TRBV18 with TRBJ1-1, with TRBD1 matching over 7 bases. CDR3 size: 15 residues. From germline, CDR1 is KGHSH and CDR2 LQKENI. The V and J ends lost 1 base and 3 bases, in that order; junction bases with no gene match: 5. CDR3 protein: CASSPLVGQHTEAFF. The CDR3 DNA reads TGTGCCAGCTCACCACTGGTGGGACAGCACACTGAAGCTTTCTTT.

The chain joins TRBV14 to TRBJ1-1; the match to TRBD1 covers 10 bases. The CDR3 loop spans 16 amino acids. Germline lookup yields CDR1 SGHDN and CDR2 FVKESK. V shed 4 bases, J shed 4 bases, and the junction held 9 bases outside the gene matches. The CDR3 sequence: CASSPVPGQGFTEAFF. In nucleotides, the CDR3 is TGTGCCAGCAGCCCCGTCCCGGGACAGGGGTTCACTGAAGCTTTCTTT. The variable domain in full, completed from reference TRBV14 and TRBJ1-1, reads EAGVTQFPSHSVIEKGQTVTLRCDPISGHDNLYWYRRVMGKEIKFLLHFVKESKQDESGMPNNRFLAERTGGTYSTLKVQPAELEDSGVYFCASSPVPGQGFTEAFFGQGTRLTVV.

This clone was seen a few times. The CDR3 sequence is CASSEGQGVYNEQFF. DNA of the CDR3: TGCGCCAGCAGTGAGGGACAGGGGGTCTACAATGAGCAGTTCTTC. This chain links TRBV10-2 with TRBJ2-1; 10 bases align to TRBD1. J was trimmed by 3 bases and V by 2 bases; bases with no gene match: 1. This CDR3 spans 15 amino acids. Per the germline V gene, CDR1 is WSHSY and CDR2 is SAAADI.